This T cell receptor beta chain stems from a study of blood T cell repertoires in COVID-19 (dated by TCRdb to the early 2020s). Regarding the study in general: Samples from collaborators originated in the United States, Italy and Spain and spanned both the acute and convalescent phases of COVID-19. A de-identified subject ID, COVID-19 status, age in years and sex were almost always included in the sample metadata. The prospective study material was composed of cDNA or gDNA derived from T cells, B-cell-depleted T cells, or PBMCs. Subjects who had been exposed to COVID-19, were actively infected with it, or had recovered from it provided the deeply sampled blood TCRbeta repertoires that made up the dataset. Where HLA class I and class II types were available, the types were taken from metadata supplied by the sample provider, not from assay-based typing. The repertoires were released in a freely available public database intended as a resource for research on the immune response to SARS-CoV-2. Samples came from the ongoing ImmuneRACE study (first 160 participants) plus 1,254 subjects from 6 global collaborators. Overall study results and their limits: Clinical and demographic metadata were provided uncurated, with the amount varying by source and participant.

TCRbeta CDR3 regions were amplified from genomic DNA using the immunoSEQ Assay, a bias-controlled multiplex PCR. As for how the authors treated the data: Nucleated cell counts per sample were estimated from amplification of reference gene primers within the assay. To quantify the absolute abundance of each unique TCRbeta CDR3 rearrangement, sequence reads were collapsed and filtered. For each sample, productive Simpson clonality was calculated by taking the square root of Simpson's diversity index across productive rearrangements. TCRdb provides this immuneACCESS table in a form limited to in-frame rearrangements. Some clones are lacking; in checked studies, under half of them reflect an unresolved V gene, and why the rest are absent is not known. V, J and clone size are those of that table, while D and trimming were read from the DNA. For this sample there are 450,000 or so clones; around 90% appear just once. The ten top clones hold 0.7% to 1% of the sample.

Trimming at the junction amounts to 3 bases on V and 5 bases on J, and the germline ends lie 19 bases apart. From the cysteine through the phenylalanine, the CDR3 covers 17 amino acids. This entry keeps only the CDR3 DNA: 51 bases, framed from base 1. CDR1 and CDR2 were assigned from the germline V gene as KGHSH and LQKENI. Details on this clone: Its antigen is not yet known. The sample holds no much larger clone one base away, and base qualities are not on file.

One collaborating source in Seattle enrolled patients during active infection and followed them longitudinally through the course of disease. Collaborating institutions collected whole blood in K2EDTA tubes following their own protocols. For TCRbeta analysis, collaborator samples were shipped as frozen whole blood, as isolated PBMCs, or as DNA extracted from either sample type. The sequencing sample was made of peripheral blood. Rearrangement joined TRBV18 to TRBJ2-2; the D gene is perhaps TRBD1, from 7 matching bases. The sequence derives from a man younger than 35 with COVID-19, enrolled during active disease. The nucleotide sequence is TGTGCCAGCTCACCTCAACGCAACAGGGGAGGAACCGGGGAGCTGTTTTTT. Translated, this is CASSPQRNRGGTGELFF.